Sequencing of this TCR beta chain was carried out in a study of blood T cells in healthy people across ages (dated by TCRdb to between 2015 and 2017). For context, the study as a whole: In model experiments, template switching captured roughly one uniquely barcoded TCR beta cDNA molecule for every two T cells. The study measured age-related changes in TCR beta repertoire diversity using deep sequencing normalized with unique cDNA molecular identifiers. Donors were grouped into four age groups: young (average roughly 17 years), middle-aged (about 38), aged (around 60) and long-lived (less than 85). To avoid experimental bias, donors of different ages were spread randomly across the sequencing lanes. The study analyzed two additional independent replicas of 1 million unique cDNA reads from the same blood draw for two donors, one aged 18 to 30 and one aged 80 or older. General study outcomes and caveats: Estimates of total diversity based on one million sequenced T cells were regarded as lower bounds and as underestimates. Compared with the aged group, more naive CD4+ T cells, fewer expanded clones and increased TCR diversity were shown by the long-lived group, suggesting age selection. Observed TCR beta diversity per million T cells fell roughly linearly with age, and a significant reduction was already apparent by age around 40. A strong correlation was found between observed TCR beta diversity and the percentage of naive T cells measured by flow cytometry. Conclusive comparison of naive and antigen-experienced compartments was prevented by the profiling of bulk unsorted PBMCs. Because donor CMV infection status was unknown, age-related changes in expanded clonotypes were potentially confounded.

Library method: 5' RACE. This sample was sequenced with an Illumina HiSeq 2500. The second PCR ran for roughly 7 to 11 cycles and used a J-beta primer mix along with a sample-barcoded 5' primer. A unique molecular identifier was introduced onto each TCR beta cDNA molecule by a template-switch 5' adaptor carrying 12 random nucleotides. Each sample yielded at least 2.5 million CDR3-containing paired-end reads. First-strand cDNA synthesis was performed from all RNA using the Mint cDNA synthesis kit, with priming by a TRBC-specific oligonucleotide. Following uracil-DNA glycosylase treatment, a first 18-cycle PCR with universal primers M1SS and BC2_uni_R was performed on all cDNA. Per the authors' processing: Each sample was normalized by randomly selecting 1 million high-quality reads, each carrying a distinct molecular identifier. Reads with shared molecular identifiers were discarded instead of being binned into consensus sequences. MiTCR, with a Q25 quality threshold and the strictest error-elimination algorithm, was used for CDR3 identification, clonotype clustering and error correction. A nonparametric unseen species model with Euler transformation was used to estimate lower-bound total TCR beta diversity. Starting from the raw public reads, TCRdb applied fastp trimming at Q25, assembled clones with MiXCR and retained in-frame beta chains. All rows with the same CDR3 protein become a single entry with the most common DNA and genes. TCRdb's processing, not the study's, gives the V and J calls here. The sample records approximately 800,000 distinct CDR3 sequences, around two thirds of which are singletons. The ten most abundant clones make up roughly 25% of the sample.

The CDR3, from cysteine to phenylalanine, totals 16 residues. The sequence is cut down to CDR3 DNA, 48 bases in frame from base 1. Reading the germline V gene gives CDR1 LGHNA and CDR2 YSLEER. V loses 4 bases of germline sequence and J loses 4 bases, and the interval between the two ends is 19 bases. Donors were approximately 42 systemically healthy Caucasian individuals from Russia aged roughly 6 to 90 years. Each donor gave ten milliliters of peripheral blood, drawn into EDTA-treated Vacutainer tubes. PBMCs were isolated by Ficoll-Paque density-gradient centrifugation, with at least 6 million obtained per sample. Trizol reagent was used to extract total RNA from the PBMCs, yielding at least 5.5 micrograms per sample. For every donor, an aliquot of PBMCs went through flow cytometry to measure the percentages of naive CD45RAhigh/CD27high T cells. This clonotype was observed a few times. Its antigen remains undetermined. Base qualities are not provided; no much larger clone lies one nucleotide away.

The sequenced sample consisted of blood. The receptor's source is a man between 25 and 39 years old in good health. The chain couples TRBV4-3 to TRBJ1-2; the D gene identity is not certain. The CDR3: CASSPNDGIQGYGYTF. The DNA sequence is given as TGCGCCAGCAGCCCGAATGACGGGATCCAAGGCTATGGCTACACCTTC.